The rows below give T cell receptor beta chains drawn from one sample of a study of metastatic and nonmetastatic thyroid tumors. TCRdb redid the clone calls on the PCR reads using MiXCR. The data contain 25,000 to 35,000 clones, about 18% of them singletons. Sequencing was performed on blood. These receptors were taken from a female donor with papillary thyroid cancer or a benign thyroid nodule (not recorded which). Some clones in this sample may be carry-over from other donors' samples. Both conserved end residues are part of each CDR3. Fields, in order: clone size, V gene, J gene, D gene, CDR3 protein, CDR3 DNA. D genes are given only for firm matches. Clone size is shown for a subset of rows, as once, few, many or a class of expanded clone.

many	TRBV20-1	TRBJ2-1	TRBD2	CSAKGGLAAINEQFF	TGCAGTGCTAAAGGGGGACTAGCGGCTATAAATGAGCAGTTCTTC
.	TRBV6-2/TRBV6-3	TRBJ1-1	.	CASCKEGGTEAFF	TGTGCCAGCTGCAAGGAGGGTGGCACTGAAGCTTTCTTT
many	TRBV11-2	TRBJ1-1	.	CASSFYRDEAFF	TGTGCCAGCAGCTTCTACAGGGACGAAGCTTTCTTT
many	TRBV7-2	TRBJ2-1	TRBD1	CASSTDRARYYNEQFF	TGTGCCAGCAGCACAGACAGGGCTCGATACTACAATGAGCAGTTCTTC
many	TRBV4-3	TRBJ1-4	TRBD1	CASSLSGGQGGEKLFF	TGCGCCAGCAGCCTCTCCGGTGGGCAGGGGGGGGAAAAACTGTTTTTT
many	TRBV12-3/TRBV12-4	TRBJ2-2	.	CASSFNGFVGELFF	TGTGCCAGCAGTTTTAACGGGTTTGTCGGGGAGCTGTTTTTT
many	TRBV9	TRBJ2-6	TRBD1	CASSLEGQPSGANVLTF	TGTGCCAGCAGTCTTGAGGGACAGCCCTCTGGGGCCAACGTCCTGACTTTC
many	TRBV10-3	TRBJ2-1	.	CASWGASYGEQFF	TGTGCCTCGTGGGGCGCTAGTTACGGTGAGCAGTTCTTC
many	TRBV7-7	TRBJ2-2	.	CASSLAPRTGELFF	TGTGCTAGCAGCTTAGCGCCCCGAACCGGGGAGCTGTTTTTT
many	TRBV18	TRBJ2-3	TRBD2	CASSAGDLYTQYF	TGTGCCAGCTCAGCGGGGGATTTATATACGCAGTATTTT
many	TRBV18	TRBJ2-3	.	CASSRAATDTQYF	TGTGCCAGCTCACGGGCCGCCACAGATACGCAGTATTTT
many	TRBV20-1	TRBJ1-6	TRBD1	CSASAGTDYSPLHF	TGCAGTGCTAGTGCCGGGACAGATTATTCACCCCTCCACTTT
.	TRBV6-2/TRBV6-3	TRBJ1-1	TRBD1	CASSYSAGTGNTEAFF	TGTGCCAGCAGTTACTCGGCAGGGACAGGTAACACTGAAGCTTTCTTT
many	TRBV7-2	TRBJ2-3	.	CASSPRATLTDTQYF	TGTGCCAGCAGCCCCCGGGCTACTCTCACAGATACGCAGTATTTT